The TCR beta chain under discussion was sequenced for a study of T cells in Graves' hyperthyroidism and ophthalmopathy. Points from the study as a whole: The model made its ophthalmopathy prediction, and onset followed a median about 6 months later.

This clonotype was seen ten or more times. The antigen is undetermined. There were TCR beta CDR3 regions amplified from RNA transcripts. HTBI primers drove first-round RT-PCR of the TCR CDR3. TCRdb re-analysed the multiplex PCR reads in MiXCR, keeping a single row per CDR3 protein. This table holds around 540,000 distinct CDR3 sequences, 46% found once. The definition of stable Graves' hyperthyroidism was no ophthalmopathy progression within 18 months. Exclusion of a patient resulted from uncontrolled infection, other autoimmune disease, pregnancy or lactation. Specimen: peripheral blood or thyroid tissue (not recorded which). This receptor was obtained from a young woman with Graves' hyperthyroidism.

This chain's CDR3 is CASSRTVNSPLHF. The CDR3 DNA reads TGTGCCAGCAGCCGGACGGTTAATTCACCCCTCCACTTT. The V and J genes are TRBV7-9 and TRBJ1-6; D is ambiguous. The length of the CDR3 is 13 residues. Germline CDR1 SEHNR, CDR2 FQNEAQ (reference sequence). With 5 bases removed from V and 6 bases from J, the gap between germline ends came to 8 bases.